This T cell receptor beta chain was recovered during a study of a mutant IDH1 vaccine in newly diagnosed glioma. Indicated time point: baseline, week 1 (first vaccination visit). Indicated treatment: pre-vaccination baseline after standard-of-care therapy. Patients carried new grade 3 or 4 IDH1-mutant astrocytomas lacking nuclear ATRX. Trimming at V came to 7 bases and at J to 6 bases, leaving 6 bases not matched to a gene. The germline CDR1 and CDR2 sequences are SGHRS and YFSETQ. This CDR3 region has 14 residues. Using immunoSEQ multiplex PCR, the repertoire was profiled, and TCRdb retains in-frame clones only, with some absent. The sample shows roughly 99,000 clones, roughly 90% of them seen only once.

This sample comprised PBMCs, obtained from a glioma patient treated with radiotherapy, temozolomide or both. The TCR originated in a woman in her fifties or sixties with glioma. The chain combines TRBV5-1 with TRBJ2-1, with 11 positions matching TRBD1. Here the CDR3 reads CASGMGTGGNEQFF. The CDR3 DNA is TGCGCCAGCGGTATGGGGACAGGGGGCAATGAGCAGTTCTTC.